This TCR beta chain was sequenced for a study of blood T cell repertoires in COVID-19. At the level of the study: Collection of acute and convalescent COVID-19 samples took place in the United States, Italy and Spain. From T cells, B-cell-depleted T cells, or PBMCs came the material, which was cDNA or gDNA.

Measured with immunoSEQ multiplex PCR; TCRdb has only the in-frame clones, and not every one. The sample records some 250,000 clones, about 80% being singletons. The CDR3 spans 14 residues. Trimming cost V 1 base and J 2 bases, with 8 bases left between them. Germline V CDR1 and CDR2: SGHTA, FQGNSA. This sequence joins TRBV7-2 and TRBJ1-1; TRBD1 is a possible D gene (5 bases). The sequence was collected from an elderly woman with acute or convalescent COVID-19. Sequencing was carried out using peripheral blood. This CDR3 reads CASSLETANTEAFF. In DNA, the CDR3 is TGTGCCAGCAGCTTAGAGACAGCAAACACTGAAGCTTTCTTT.